A selection of T cell receptor beta chains follows, all from one sample in a study of immune cell composition in non-small cell lung cancer. Measured with immunoSEQ multiplex PCR; TCRdb has only the in-frame clones, and not every one. Of 6,200 or so clones in the sample, about 74% were seen once. Sequencing input: non-adjacent lung tissue. These receptors came from a human donor with non-small cell lung cancer. Each CDR3 is given with its conserved first and last residue. The order of the fields is J gene, V gene, CDR3 length, CDR3 protein.

J gene: TRBJ2-7
V gene: TRBV6-6
CDR3 length: 15
CDR3 protein: CASSYPHRRDYEQYF

J gene: TRBJ2-5
V gene: TRBV13
CDR3 length: 19
CDR3 protein: CASSAFRDRGRGLGKTQYF

J gene: TRBJ2-7
V gene: TRBV5-4
CDR3 length: 14
CDR3 protein: CASSLLAIPSEQYF

J gene: TRBJ2-3
V gene: TRBV5-1
CDR3 length: 16
CDR3 protein: CASGWSSGRSTDTQYF

J gene: TRBJ1-1
V gene: TRBV6-4
CDR3 length: 13
CDR3 protein: CASSATLFTEAFF

J gene: TRBJ2-1
V gene: TRBV7-8
CDR3 length: 18
CDR3 protein: CASSLGSSGGVRNNEQFF

J gene: TRBJ2-7
V gene: TRBV19
CDR3 length: 15
CDR3 protein: CASSITGTGGNEQYF

J gene: TRBJ1-6
V gene: TRBV19
CDR3 length: 12
CDR3 protein: CASSGQDSPLHF

J gene: TRBJ2-5
V gene: TRBV7-9
CDR3 length: 15
CDR3 protein: CASSLTSGGAETQYF

J gene: TRBJ2-3
V gene: TRBV5-1
CDR3 length: 14
CDR3 protein: CASVRDIVPDTQYF

J gene: TRBJ2-2
V gene: TRBV27
CDR3 length: 14
CDR3 protein: CASRRELKVGELFF

J gene: TRBJ2-5
V gene: TRBV15
CDR3 length: 14
CDR3 protein: CATSREEREETQYF

J gene: TRBJ1-1
V gene: TRBV7-6
CDR3 length: 16
CDR3 protein: CASSLQAGTVNTEAFF

J gene: TRBJ2-3
V gene: TRBV4-2
CDR3 length: 17
CDR3 protein: CASSQEAGGGAPDTQYF

J gene: TRBJ1-5
V gene: TRBV15
CDR3 length: 17
CDR3 protein: CATSIFRARHSNQPQHF

J gene: TRBJ2-2
V gene: TRBV5-5
CDR3 length: 16
CDR3 protein: CASSWVTSVNTGELFF

J gene: TRBJ2-1
V gene: TRBV19
CDR3 length: 13
CDR3 protein: CASSVQIYNEQFF

J gene: TRBJ2-7
V gene: TRBV30
CDR3 length: 14
CDR3 protein: CAWSVGGGQYEQYF

J gene: TRBJ2-6
V gene: TRBV29-1
CDR3 length: 14
CDR3 protein: CSVDDQRSANVLTF

J gene: TRBJ1-1
V gene: TRBV7-6
CDR3 length: 16
CDR3 protein: CASSLQGLTRNTEAFF

J gene: TRBJ2-5
V gene: TRBV11-2
CDR3 length: 12
CDR3 protein: CASSLVVETQYF

J gene: TRBJ2-5
V gene: TRBV10-2
CDR3 length: 12
CDR3 protein: CEEEGLQETQYF

J gene: TRBJ2-5
V gene: TRBV15
CDR3 length: 17
CDR3 protein: CATSSFPRGSSQETQYF

J gene: TRBJ2-5
V gene: TRBV18
CDR3 length: 16
CDR3 protein: CASSPRSGGSQETQYF

J gene: TRBJ2-5
V gene: TRBV5-1
CDR3 length: 14
CDR3 protein: CASSPGDRDGTQYF

J gene: TRBJ2-7
V gene: TRBV19
CDR3 length: 14
CDR3 protein: CASKTGRFPYEQYF

J gene: TRBJ2-2
V gene: TRBV15
CDR3 length: 16
CDR3 protein: CATSKGSGGPSGELFF

J gene: TRBJ2-6
V gene: TRBV10-3
CDR3 length: 14
CDR3 protein: CAIARESGANVLTF

J gene: TRBJ2-5
V gene: TRBV9
CDR3 length: 17
CDR3 protein: CASSVGLAGGPYVSQYF

J gene: TRBJ1-2
V gene: TRBV10-3
CDR3 length: 16
CDR3 protein: CAISESAEKMNYGYTF

J gene: TRBJ2-5
V gene: TRBV27
CDR3 length: 18
CDR3 protein: CASRLPGLAGGSQETQYF

J gene: TRBJ2-3
V gene: TRBV6-6
CDR3 length: 15
CDR3 protein: CASSSRDKGTDTQYF

J gene: TRBJ2-1
V gene: TRBV6-6
CDR3 length: 13
CDR3 protein: CASRQNQGSEQFF

J gene: TRBJ2-7
V gene: TRBV27
CDR3 length: 15
CDR3 protein: CASSLRQGATYEQYF

J gene: TRBJ1-1
V gene: TRBV4-1
CDR3 length: 16
CDR3 protein: CASSQLFVRANTEAFF

J gene: TRBJ2-1
V gene: TRBV27
CDR3 length: 15
CDR3 protein: CASSFDRGRYNEQFF

J gene: TRBJ2-5
V gene: TRBV7-9
CDR3 length: 16
CDR3 protein: CAREKQGRGPQETQYF

J gene: TRBJ2-5
V gene: TRBV27
CDR3 length: 14
CDR3 protein: CASSEGPSGETQYF

J gene: TRBJ2-1
V gene: TRBV19
CDR3 length: 15
CDR3 protein: CASSAEGTIPNEQFF

J gene: TRBJ2-6
V gene: TRBV2
CDR3 length: 18
CDR3 protein: CASSGLTGPSSGANVLTF

J gene: TRBJ1-2
V gene: TRBV4-3
CDR3 length: 17
CDR3 protein: CASSQEPRGGANYGYTF

J gene: TRBJ1-2
V gene: TRBV7-8
CDR3 length: 15
CDR3 protein: CASRAGAWRGYGYTF

J gene: TRBJ2-5
V gene: TRBV7-2
CDR3 length: 14
CDR3 protein: CASSLVGGGGTQYF

J gene: TRBJ2-3
V gene: TRBV5-8
CDR3 length: 16
CDR3 protein: CASIPGVGTGSDTQYF

J gene: TRBJ2-1
V gene: TRBV5-4
CDR3 length: 13
CDR3 protein: CASSLDYNNEQFF

J gene: TRBJ1-5
V gene: TRBV7-9
CDR3 length: 14
CDR3 protein: CASSLGQDIQPQHF

J gene: TRBJ2-5
V gene: TRBV7-8
CDR3 length: 15
CDR3 protein: CASSLELAGGGAQYF

J gene: TRBJ2-7
V gene: TRBV11-2
CDR3 length: 18
CDR3 protein: CASSHFGTGGIAGHEQYF

J gene: TRBJ1-2
V gene: TRBV13
CDR3 length: 14
CDR3 protein: CASRKWGRAVGYTF